One sample yielded the 24 T cell receptor beta chains listed below, sequenced in a study of radiation and T cells in renal cell carcinoma. Time point denoted: blood 4 weeks post-SBRT, at nephrectomy. The treatment: 15 Gy SBRT to primary tumor, nephrectomy 4 weeks later. Only in-frame clones appear in the TCRdb table, and some are missing; sequencing was by immunoSEQ multiplex PCR. The sample records about 43,000 clones, 70% to 85% being singletons. The sequences come from blood, collected from a patient whose treatment included radiotherapy and nephrectomy. The receptor set was obtained from a woman aged 70-85 years with renal cell carcinoma.

The chain recombines TRBV29-1 with TRBJ2-5; D is ambiguous. With 4 bases removed from V and 4 bases from J, the gap between germline ends came to 7 bases. CDR1 and CDR2 from the germline V gene are SQVTM and ANQGSEA. The CDR3 contains 11 residues. CDR3 region: CSVVSLETQYF. The CDR3 DNA reads TGCAGCGTTGTAAGTCTAGAGACCCAGTACTTC. Full variable domain (outside the CDR3, taken from reference TRBV29-1 and TRBJ2-5): SAVISQKPSRDICQRGTSLTIQCQVDSQVTMMFWYRQQPGQSLTLIATANQGSEATYESGFVIDKFPISRPNLTFSTLTVSNMSPEDSSIYLCSVVSLETQYFGPGTRLLVL.

The chain carries TRBV5-8 and TRBJ2-1; 9 bases fit TRBD1. J gave up 9 bases and V 4 bases, and 8 bases lay outside the gene matches. Germline CDR1 and CDR2: SGHTS and YDEGEE. The CDR3 consists of 14 residues. The DNA for the CDR3 is TGTGCCAGCAGCCCGGCAAGGGACAGGGCTGAGCAGTTCTTC. This encodes CASSPARDRAEQFF.

The genes are TRBV7-2 and TRBJ2-7, with 8 bases fitting TRBD2. This CDR3 spans 17 amino acids. CDR1 is SGHTA and CDR2 is FQGNSA in the germline V gene. The ends lost 2 bases at V and 4 bases at J; junction bases unmatched: 13. This CDR3 reads CASSLLPTSGSSYEQYF. CDR3 nucleotide sequence: TGTGCCAGCAGCTTATTGCCAACGAGCGGGAGTTCGTACGAGCAGTACTTC.

V and J are TRBV19 and TRBJ2-6, with a possible D match to TRBD2 (6 bases). This CDR3 region has 18 residues. Between the trimmed V and J ends, which lost 5 bases and 0 bases, there was a span of 17 bases. Germline CDR1 is LNHDA and CDR2 is SQIVND (reference sequence). The CDR3 is CASSRSGLRVSGANVLTF. In DNA, the CDR3 is TGTGCCAGTAGTCGTAGCGGCTTGCGGGTCTCTGGGGCCAACGTCCTGACTTTC.

This chain uses TRBV2 with TRBJ1-2; 9 bases fit TRBD1. The CDR3 contains 13 residues. After removal of 6 bases from V and 2 bases from J, the junction contained 1 base not matched to a gene. Germline CDR1 SNHLY, CDR2 FYNNEI. CDR3: CASSGTGNYGYTF. The DNA of the CDR3 is TGTGCCAGCAGCGGGACAGGGAACTATGGCTACACCTTC.

This clone has just a few counts. CDR3 DNA: TGTGCCAGCAGCTTAGGACAGGGGGATCAGCCCCAGCATTTT. This translates into CASSLGQGDQPQHF. The chain recombines TRBV7-9 with TRBJ1-5, with 9 positions matching TRBD1. The germline V gene has CDR1 SEHNR and CDR2 FQNEAQ (reference sequence). V shed 1 base, J shed 5 bases, and the junction held 0 bases outside the gene matches. The length of the CDR3 is 14 residues.

The V gene is TRBV7-2, the J gene TRBJ1-2; D is possibly TRBD1 (5 bases). This CDR3 region has 14 residues. Germline-derived CDR1 and CDR2 are SGHTA and FQGNSA. Trimming cost V 5 bases and J 4 bases, with 14 bases left between them. CDR3 DNA: TGTGCCAGCAGCCACCGGGACGGTTCCTATGGCTACACCTTC. This encodes CASSHRDGSYGYTF.

This rearrangement joins TRBV7-2 to TRBJ1-5; D is perhaps TRBD1 (5 bases). Per the germline V gene, CDR1 is SGHTA and CDR2 is FQGNSA. The CDR3 is 15 residues long. V was trimmed by 5 bases and J by 5 bases, leaving 16 bases between them. CDR3 coding DNA: TGTGCCAGCAGCCTAGAAGGCAGGGAAGATCAGCCCCAGCATTTT. Translating it yields CASSLEGREDQPQHF.

The J gene is TRBJ2-5, the V gene TRBV5-4, with 7 positions matching TRBD1. After removal of 2 bases from V and 4 bases from J, the junction contained 2 bases not matched to a gene. This CDR3 region has 13 residues. Germline V lookup: CDR1 SGHNT, CDR2 YYREEE (reference sequence). The DNA for the CDR3 is TGTGCCAGCAGCTTATCAGGGGGAGAGACCCAGTACTTC. Translation gives CASSLSGGETQYF.

The CDR3 DNA sequence: TGTGCCAGTAGTATCTCGGGACAGGGTCGTTACGAGCAGTACTTC. Translating it yields CASSISGQGRYEQYF. J is TRBJ2-7 and V is TRBV19; TRBD1 aligns across 9 bases. The CDR3 length is 15 residues. The germline V gene has CDR1 LNHDA and CDR2 SQIVND (reference sequence). Germline trimming cut 3 bases from V and 4 bases from J; bases unmatched to any gene: 7. The entire variable domain, with the rest obtained from reference TRBV19 and TRBJ2-7, is as follows: DGGITQSPKYLFRKEGQNVTLSCEQNLNHDAMYWYRQDPGQGLRLIYYSQIVNDFQKGDIAEGYSVSREKKESFPLTVTSAQKNPTAFYLCASSISGQGRYEQYFGPGTRLTVT.

The CDR3 DNA follows: TGTGCCAGCAGCGACGACAGGGGTCGGGGCTACACCTTC. This encodes CASSDDRGRGYTF. The rearrangement joins TRBV5-8 to TRBJ1-2, with 8 bases aligning to TRBD1. This CDR3 is built from 13 residues. Trimming at V came to 4 bases and at J to 8 bases, leaving 7 bases not matched to a gene. Germline V gene lookup returns CDR1 SGHTS and CDR2 YDEGEE.

The chain couples TRBV19 to TRBJ1-2; tentative D call: TRBD1 (5 bases). Germline V gene sequence: CDR1 LNHDA, CDR2 SQIVND (reference sequence). The ends were cut back, 5 bases at V and 1 base at J, with 14 bases in the middle. The CDR3 has 15 residues. CDR3 region: CASSVLLGGNYGYTF. CDR3 nucleotides: TGTGCCAGTAGTGTCCTACTGGGGGGTAACTATGGCTACACCTTC.

The V and J genes are TRBV10-1 and TRBJ2-7, with 7 bases matching TRBD1. Losses at the gene ends were 2 bases for V and 7 bases for J; bases not matched to a gene: 5. Germline CDR1 WNHNN, CDR2 SYGVQD (reference sequence). The CDR3 extends over 13 amino acids. The CDR3 sequence is CASSERTGCEQYF. The CDR3 nucleotides are TGCGCCAGCAGTGAGCGGACAGGTTGTGAGCAGTACTTC.

The chain carries TRBV18 and TRBJ2-3, with a tentative D call TRBD1 (6 bases). Germline V gives CDR1 KGHSH, CDR2 LQKENI. The CDR3 has 14 residues. With 3 bases removed from V and 6 bases from J, the gap between germline ends came to 13 bases. DNA for the CDR3: TGTGCCAGCTCACCGGGACATCTCTCCGATACGCAGTATTTT. This gives the protein CASSPGHLSDTQYF.

The chain employs TRBV2 and TRBJ1-4; a weak D match, TRBD1 (5 bases). This CDR3 is 13 amino acids long. Trimming took 8 bases from V and 7 from J, leaving 14 bases between them. CDR1 is SNHLY and CDR2 is FYNNEI in the germline V gene. The CDR3 DNA is TGTGCCAGCTTACAGGTGGGCGGTGAAAAACTGTTTTTT. It translates to CASLQVGGEKLFF. The whole variable domain, filled in from reference TRBV2 and TRBJ1-4, reads EPEVTQTPSHQVTQMGQEVILRCVPISNHLYFYWYRQILGQKVEFLVSFYNNEISEKSEIFDDQFSVERPDGSNFTLKIRSTKLEDSAMYFCASLQVGGEKLFFGSGTQLSVL.

The chain uses TRBV7-7 and TRBJ2-2; either TRBD1 or TRBD2 may fit D (5 bases each). Germline V lookup: CDR1 SSHAT, CDR2 FNYEAQ (reference sequence). Trimming shortened V by 5 bases and J by 1 base, and 11 bases separated the two germline ends. The CDR3 runs 15 residues. This CDR3 is CASSPGGGNTGELFF. In DNA, the CDR3 is TGTGCCAGCAGCCCTGGGGGTGGGAACACCGGGGAGCTGTTTTTT.

This clone was seen once. The rearrangement uses TRBV5-1 and TRBJ2-3, with 11 bases that match TRBD2. Trimming removed 4 bases from V and 6 bases from J; junction bases left unmatched: 7. Per the germline V gene, CDR1 is SGHRS and CDR2 is YFSETQ. The CDR3 contains 15 residues. CDR3 region: CASSLSGGAPDTQYF. The CDR3 region has the DNA TGCGCCAGCAGCCTTAGCGGGGGGGCCCCCGATACGCAGTATTTT.

J is TRBJ2-1 and V is TRBV11-3; 10 bases agree with TRBD2. This CDR3 has 17 amino acids. V lost 0 bases to trimming and J lost 5 bases; unmatched junction nucleotides: 7. The germline V gene encodes CDR1 SGHNT and CDR2 YENEEA. The CDR3 coding sequence is TGTGCCAGCAGCTTAGATCGTTGGACTAGCGGCAACAATGAGCAGTTCTTC. It specifies CASSLDRWTSGNNEQFF.

This chain connects TRBV5-1 to TRBJ2-1; TRBD1 agrees at 9 bases. V dropped 0 bases and J dropped 5; count of bases not matched to a gene: 6. Germline assignment: CDR1 SGHRS and CDR2 YFSETQ. CDR3 length: 16 residues. The CDR3 DNA follows: TGCGCCAGCAGCTTGGGGGACAGGGCCTTTCACAATGAGCAGTTCTTC. Amino acids: CASSLGDRAFHNEQFF.

V gene TRBV19 combines with J gene TRBJ2-7; weak D call: TRBD2 (6 bases). The CDR3 spans 15 residues. V lost 5 bases and J 2 bases, leaving 16 bases between the germline ends. Germline-derived CDR1 and CDR2 are LNHDA and SQIVND (reference sequence). CDR3 nucleotide sequence: TGTGCCAGTAGTCTCCGGGTAGCGGCACCCTACGAGCAGTACTTC. Its protein product is CASSLRVAAPYEQYF. The full variable domain, rest sourced from reference TRBV19 and TRBJ2-7, is DGGITQSPKYLFRKEGQNVTLSCEQNLNHDAMYWYRQDPGQGLRLIYYSQIVNDFQKGDIAEGYSVSREKKESFPLTVTSAQKNPTAFYLCASSLRVAAPYEQYFGPGTRLTVT.

This clone came up once. The chain uses TRBV15 and TRBJ2-1; no firm D call. Looked up from germline, CDR1 is LNHNV and CDR2 is YYDKDF (reference sequence). V gave up 0 bases and J gave up 5 bases, with 23 bases separating them. The CDR3 extends over 19 amino acids. DNA for the CDR3: TGTGCCACCAGCAGAGATCGCCCCTTCCAGGTGGGTCTGGACAATGAGCAGTTCTTC. It encodes CATSRDRPFQVGLDNEQFF.

The chain couples TRBV4-3 to TRBJ2-1; the match to TRBD2 covers 14 bases. Germline trimming cut 3 bases from V and 9 bases from J; bases unmatched to any gene: 7. The CDR3 runs to 16 residues. CDR1 and CDR2 (germline): LGHNA, YSLEER. The CDR3 loop reads CASSQMGLAGVTEQFF. In nucleotides, the CDR3 is TGCGCCAGCAGCCAGATGGGACTAGCGGGAGTAACTGAGCAGTTCTTC.

The chain joins TRBV30 to TRBJ2-1, with 10 bases lining up with TRBD1. The length of the CDR3 is 15 residues. The V gene's germline CDR1 is GTSNPN and CDR2 SVGIG (reference sequence). Trimming cost V 5 bases and J 9 bases; bases outside gene matches: 13. The CDR3 loop reads CAWLTGTGAIGEQFF. CDR3 DNA: TGTGCCTGGTTGACCGGGACAGGGGCAATCGGTGAGCAGTTCTTC. Combining the CDR3 with reference TRBV30 and TRBJ2-1 gives the whole variable domain SQTIHQWPATLVQPVGSPLSLECTVEGTSNPNLYWYRQAAGRGLQLLFYSVGIGQISSEVPQNLSASRPQDRQFILSSKKLLLSDSGFYLCAWLTGTGAIGEQFFGPGTRLTVL.

The chain is built from TRBV11-2 and TRBJ2-1; D unclear. This CDR3 is 13 amino acids long. Trimming removed 3 bases at V and 5 bases at J, with 8 bases between. Germline V CDR1 and CDR2: SGHAT, FQNNGV. CDR3 sequence reads: CASSFQIDNEQFF. The CDR3 coding sequence is TGTGCCAGCAGCTTCCAGATTGACAATGAGCAGTTCTTC.